Listed below are T cell receptor beta chains from one sample, sequenced in a study of blood T cells in healthy people across ages. MiXCR was run by TCRdb on the 5' RACE reads, yielding one entry per CDR3 protein. The data hold 730,000 or so distinct CDR3 sequences, with 40% to 45% observed a single time. Material: blood. These receptors all come from a woman aged 55-69 years in good health. CDR3s include the opening cysteine and the closing phenylalanine or tryptophan.

cdr3_aa: CASGQDHLYEQFF
v_call: TRBV3-1
cdr3_length: 13
j_call: TRBJ2-1

cdr3_aa: CASSYRAGGFETQYF
v_call: TRBV5-4
cdr3_length: 15
j_call: TRBJ2-5

cdr3_aa: CSAETGNYGYTF
v_call: TRBV29-1
cdr3_length: 12
j_call: TRBJ1-2

cdr3_aa: CASSWGAGYQPQHF
v_call: TRBV12-3/TRBV12-4
cdr3_length: 14
j_call: TRBJ1-5

cdr3_aa: CASSLVAGHSTDTQYF
v_call: TRBV7-2
cdr3_length: 16
j_call: TRBJ2-3

cdr3_aa: CASSLLAYEQYF
v_call: TRBV28
cdr3_length: 12
j_call: TRBJ2-7

cdr3_aa: CASSQEGRLKFF
v_call: TRBV3-1
cdr3_length: 12
j_call: TRBJ2-1

cdr3_aa: CAISRDRGGANVLTF
v_call: TRBV10-3
cdr3_length: 15
j_call: TRBJ2-6

cdr3_aa: CASSLRMSNQPQHF
v_call: TRBV12-3/TRBV12-4
cdr3_length: 14
j_call: TRBJ1-5

cdr3_aa: CASSDGVGTEAFF
v_call: TRBV6-2/TRBV6-3
cdr3_length: 13
j_call: TRBJ1-1

cdr3_aa: CASRRVLAEGLETQYF
v_call: TRBV7-2
cdr3_length: 16
j_call: TRBJ2-5

cdr3_aa: CSAGGGGGETQYF
v_call: TRBV20-1
cdr3_length: 13
j_call: TRBJ2-5